These 27 T cell receptor beta chains were sequenced from one sample in a study of OX40 agonist ivuxolimab in advanced cancers. TCRdb's table, derived via immunoSEQ multiplex PCR, lists solely in-frame clones and lacks some. The repertoire holds tens of thousands of clones, with around 91% as singletons. This specimen was CD4+ or CD8+ T cells sorted from blood, taken in a trial of the OX40 agonist ivuxolimab. The receptors come from an adult with an advanced solid tumor such as melanoma, head and neck, liver or kidney cancer.

The chain is built from TRBV5-4 and TRBJ1-6, with a weak D call TRBD1 (6 bases). Germline CDR1 SGHNT, CDR2 YYREEE (reference sequence). V was clipped by 2 bases and J by 9 bases, with 21 bases between them. This CDR3 is 17 amino acids long. Written as DNA, the CDR3 is TGTGCCAGCAGCTTATCTTCTCTTCAGGGGTTAGGTTCACCCCTCCACTTT. This sequence encodes CASSLSSLQGLGSPLHF.

The rearrangement uses TRBV27 and TRBJ1-1; D possibly corresponds to TRBD1 (6 bases). Looked up from germline, CDR1 is MNHEY and CDR2 is SMNVEV (reference sequence). CDR3 length equals 15 residues. With 5 bases removed from V and 1 base from J, the gap between germline ends came to 14 bases. This CDR3 is CASSPRGGWNTEAFF. CDR3 nucleotides: TGTGCCAGCAGTCCCAGGGGTGGGTGGAACACTGAAGCTTTCTTT.

J is TRBJ2-1 and V is TRBV6-5; D not resolved. Per the germline V gene, CDR1 is MNHEY and CDR2 is SVGAGI. The CDR3 extends over 13 amino acids. Trimming took 6 bases from V and 5 from J, leaving 11 bases between them. The CDR3 DNA reads TGTGCCAGCAGGACCCCCTTACACAATGAGCAGTTCTTC. It encodes CASRTPLHNEQFF.

This clone has a handful of counts. The chain has TRBV6-1 and TRBJ1-2; 7 bases align to TRBD1. V lost 4 bases and J lost 3; bases outside the gene matches: 8. The CDR3 has 15 residues. Germline CDR1 is MNHNS and CDR2 is SASEGT. The CDR3, as DNA: TGTGCCAGCAGTGCCGGCGGCAGGGGGGACTATGGCTACACCTTC. Its translation: CASSAGGRGDYGYTF.

The rearrangement links TRBV12-5 to TRBJ1-1; D is unresolved. Germline assignment: CDR1 LGHNT and CDR2 FRNRAP. The V and J ends lost 6 bases and 6 bases respectively, with 14 bases between them. This CDR3 region has 13 residues. CDR3 coding DNA: TGTGCTAGTGGGGAAGGGTTGAAGGCTGAAGCTTTCTTT. Translating it yields CASGEGLKAEAFF.

CDR3 protein: CASSIAGGVDTQYF. As DNA, the CDR3 is TGTGCCAGTAGTATTGCGGGGGGAGTAGATACGCAGTATTTT. This sequence joins TRBV19 and TRBJ2-3, with TRBD2 identical over 8 bases. Germline CDR1 LNHDA, CDR2 SQIVND (reference sequence). Losses at the gene ends were 3 bases for V and 5 bases for J; bases not matched to a gene: 4. The CDR3 has 14 amino acids.

V is TRBV10-3 and J is TRBJ1-6; D may be TRBD1 (5 bases). This CDR3 spans 12 amino acids. Per germline, CDR1 ENHRY and CDR2 SYGVKD. V lost 2 bases and J lost 11, with 7 bases in between. The CDR3 coding sequence is TGTGCCATCAGTGAGCAAGGGGCACCCCTCCACTTT. It specifies CAISEQGAPLHF.

J is TRBJ1-2 and V is TRBV6-5; 7 nucleotides match TRBD1. This CDR3 contains 10 residues. Germline V gene lookup returns CDR1 MNHEY and CDR2 SVGAGI. CDR3 sequence reads: CATGPYGYTF. Written as DNA, the CDR3 is TGTGCGACAGGGCCCTATGGCTACACCTTC.

This clone was detected a few times. The chain is built from TRBV6-6 and TRBJ2-7; D possibly corresponds to TRBD2 (5 bases). V was cut by 4 bases and J by 5 bases, with 9 bases left in between. This CDR3 contains 12 residues. Germline CDR1 reads MNHNY; CDR2 reads SVGAGI (reference sequence). As DNA, the CDR3 is TGTGCCAGCAGTTCCCCCGGGGACGAGCAGTACTTC. It is translated as CASSSPGDEQYF.

The genes are TRBV2 and TRBJ1-1, with TRBD1 identical over 12 bases. The CDR3 consists of 14 residues. Per the germline V gene, CDR1 is SNHLY and CDR2 is FYNNEI. V dropped 10 bases and J dropped 7; count of bases not matched to a gene: 10. The CDR3 protein is CATTRDRGLNEAFF. The DNA of the CDR3 is TGTGCCACCACTAGGGACAGGGGGCTTAATGAAGCTTTCTTT.

This chain uses TRBV5-4 with TRBJ2-5; 9 bases agree with TRBD2. Germline loops: CDR1 SGHNT, CDR2 YYREEE (reference sequence). The CDR3 has 13 residues. Unmatched junction bases numbered 4, after V lost 1 base and J lost 9 bases. CDR3 in amino acids: CASSLLTSGPQYF. The DNA for the CDR3 is TGTGCCAGCAGCTTGCTAACTAGCGGGCCCCAGTACTTC.

Worth noting for this clone: This specimen includes other DNA sequences encoding the same CDR3. This chain links TRBV19 with TRBJ2-1, with 10 bases that match TRBD1. The CDR3 loop spans 15 amino acids. CDR1 is LNHDA and CDR2 is SQIVND in the germline V gene (reference sequence). V trimming: 1 base; J trimming: 9 bases; junction bases outside the gene matches: 6. The CDR3 loop is CASSIGTGGLSEQFF. The CDR3 DNA follows: TGTGCCAGTAGTATAGGGACAGGGGGGCTGAGTGAGCAGTTCTTC.

This clone was detected only a few times. Other DNA variants within this sample encode the same CDR3. The chain carries TRBV19 and TRBJ1-5; D is unclear. V was cut by 6 bases and J by 3 bases, with 9 bases left in between. Germline assignment: CDR1 LNHDA and CDR2 SQIVND (reference sequence). The CDR3 is 13 residues long. The CDR3 DNA is TGTGCCAGTAGAGACCGCTTCAATCAGCCCCAGCATTTT. Its protein product is CASRDRFNQPQHF.

The V and J genes are TRBV5-6 and TRBJ1-5, with D possibly matching TRBD1 (5 bases). The germline gives CDR1 SGHDT, CDR2 YYEEEE. Deletions cut 4 bases from V and 0 bases from J, with 11 bases between. The CDR3 loop spans 15 amino acids. The CDR3 loop is CASSLGLNSNQPQHF. Here the CDR3 DNA reads TGTGCCAGCAGCCTGGGACTCAATAGCAATCAGCCCCAGCATTTT.

The genes are TRBV7-6 and TRBJ1-6, with 7 positions matching TRBD1. The CDR3 contains 17 residues. The germline gives CDR1 SGHVS, CDR2 FNYEAQ. The ends lost 5 bases at V and 4 bases at J; junction bases unmatched: 11. CDR3 residues: CASSDAPGTDYNSPLHF. DNA for the CDR3: TGTGCCAGCAGCGACGCCCCCGGGACAGATTATAATTCACCCCTCCACTTT.

About this clone: An end of the junction does not agree with germline; a read error may underlie this. This chain connects TRBV16 to TRBJ2-1; 10 nucleotides line up with TRBD2. CDR1 is KGHSY, CDR2 FQNENV, per germline. The length of the CDR3 is 15 residues. The CDR3 region has the DNA TGTGCCAGCACCCAATCGGCTAGCGGGGGCAATGAGCAGTTCTTC. It codes for CASTQSASGGNEQFF. Supplemented by reference TRBV16 and TRBJ2-1, the full variable domain reads GEEVAQTPKHLVRGEGQKAKLYCAPIKGHSYVFWYQQVLKNEFKFLISFQNENVFDETGMPKERFSAKCLPNSPCSLEIQATKLEDSAVYFCASTQSASGGNEQFFGPGTRLTVL.

The gene calls are TRBV7-9 and TRBJ1-6, with 10 bases lining up with TRBD1. The germline V gene has CDR1 SEHNR and CDR2 FQNEAQ (reference sequence). The CDR3 is made up of 14 amino acids. Trimming took 6 bases from V and 9 from J; bases not matched to a gene: 5. The CDR3 loop reads CASSKDRGLSPLHF. In DNA, the CDR3 is TGTGCCAGCAGTAAAGACAGGGGGCTTTCACCCCTCCACTTT.

The chain recombines TRBV12-5 with TRBJ2-7; 10 nucleotides match TRBD2. The CDR3 is 15 residues long. Germline V gene lookup returns CDR1 LGHNT and CDR2 FRNRAP. Trimming removed 2 bases from V and 3 bases from J; junction bases left unmatched: 4. The CDR3 here is CASGLPLAGVYEQYV. The CDR3, as DNA: TGTGCTAGTGGTTTGCCTCTAGCGGGGGTCTACGAGCAGTACGTC.

The chain couples TRBV29-1 to TRBJ2-5, with D possibly being TRBD2 (6 bases). Trimming removed 7 bases from V and 4 bases from J, with 16 bases in between. This CDR3 contains 13 residues. Per germline, CDR1 SQVTM and CDR2 ANQGSEA. The CDR3 region has the DNA TGCAGCGGGACAATCTCCGGGGGAGAGACCCAGTACTTC. Translation gives CSGTISGGETQYF.

The V call is TRBV6-5, the J call TRBJ1-2; D not certain. Germline CDR1 is MNHEY and CDR2 is SVGAGI. V shed 2 bases and J shed 1 base, with 11 bases lying between them. This CDR3 has 15 residues. CDR3 loop: CASSYGLGRNYGYTF. The CDR3 nucleotides are TGTGCCAGCAGTTACGGGCTAGGCCGTAACTATGGCTACACCTTC.

This CDR3 is CASSLAGQASSYNSPLHF. The CDR3 DNA sequence: TGCGCCAGCAGCTTAGCAGGACAGGCCAGCTCCTATAATTCACCCCTCCACTTT. The chain recombines TRBV5-1 with TRBJ1-6, with 7 bases fitting TRBD1. The V and J ends lost 2 bases and 0 bases, in that order; junction bases with no gene match: 8. From germline, CDR1 is SGHRS and CDR2 YFSETQ. The CDR3 loop spans 18 amino acids.

The CDR3 loop is CASSFLQVPGELFF. The CDR3 DNA sequence: TGTGCCAGCAGCTTCCTCCAGGTCCCCGGGGAGCTGTTTTTT. V and J are TRBV5-5 and TRBJ2-2; D remains ambiguous. V shed 2 bases and J shed 6 bases, with 11 bases lying between them. CDR3 size: 14 residues. Germline V CDR1 and CDR2: SGHKS, YYEKEE (reference sequence).

The chain is built from TRBV18 and TRBJ1-6, with D perhaps TRBD1 (6 bases). Trimming removed 0 bases from V and 10 bases from J, with 13 bases in between. The CDR3 has 15 amino acids. Germline-derived CDR1 and CDR2 are KGHSH and LQKENI. The CDR3, as DNA: TGTGCCAGCTCACCACCAGACAGGTTATACTCACCCCTCCACTTT. Its protein is CASSPPDRLYSPLHF.

The chain joins TRBV27 to TRBJ2-6; D is perhaps TRBD1 (6 bases). V lost 2 bases and J 2 bases, leaving 13 bases between the germline ends. There are 17 residues in the CDR3. The V gene's germline CDR1 is MNHEY and CDR2 SMNVEV (reference sequence). CDR3 DNA sequence: TGTGCCAGCAGTTTAACCTACAGGGTCGCTGGGGCCAACGTCCTGACTTTC. It yields the protein CASSLTYRVAGANVLTF.

The chain employs TRBV11-2 and TRBJ2-5; 9 nucleotides line up with TRBD1. Germline values: CDR1 SGHAT, CDR2 FQNNGV. This CDR3 has 16 residues. The V gene end was trimmed by 2 bases and the J gene end by 0 bases; junction bases not matched to a gene: 4. The CDR3 region has the DNA TGTGCCAGCAGCTTAAGGGACAGGGTGAACCAAGAGACCCAGTACTTC. It encodes CASSLRDRVNQETQYF. Supplemented by reference TRBV11-2 and TRBJ2-5, the full variable domain reads EAGVAQSPRYKIIEKRQSVAFWCNPISGHATLYWYQQILGQGPKLLIQFQNNGVVDDSQLPKDRFSAERLKGVDSTLKIQPAKLEDSAVYLCASSLRDRVNQETQYFGPGTRLLVL.

The rearrangement uses TRBV21-1 and TRBJ1-5; the D segment call TRBD1 is taken from the table without a DNA check. TRBV21-1 is a known pseudogene. The CDR3 runs to 19 residues. The CDR3 protein is CASTLRGPSRGLINQPQHF. CDR3 DNA sequence: TGTGCCAGCACTCTTAGGGGGCCATCCCGGGGTCTTATCAATCAGCCCCAGCATTTT.

The CDR3 spells CASSNGARVYNEQFF. For the CDR3, the DNA is TGTGCCAGCAGCAATGGGGCGCGGGTCTACAATGAGCAGTTCTTC. The chain employs TRBV7-9 and TRBJ2-1; D assignment may be TRBD1 or TRBD2 (5 bases each). This CDR3 is 15 amino acids long. V gave up 5 bases and J gave up 3 bases, with 14 bases separating them. CDR1 and CDR2 (germline): SEHNR, FQNEAQ (reference sequence). Supplemented by reference TRBV7-9 and TRBJ2-1, the full variable domain reads DTGVSQNPRHKITKRGQNVTFRCDPISEHNRLYWYRQTLGQGPEFLTYFQNEAQLEKSRLLSDRFSAERPKGSFSTLEIQRTEQGDSAMYLCASSNGARVYNEQFFGPGTRLTVL.